This T cell receptor beta chain was sequenced during a study of T cell responses to AZD1222 COVID-19 vaccine. Clones were sequenced by immunoSEQ multiplex PCR, and TCRdb holds only the in-frame ones, with some missing. Of about 140,000 clones listed, more than 80% are singletons. Sequenced here: peripheral blood, sampled on day 0 of AZD1222 vaccination. The clonotype originates from an adult in good health.

The CDR3 DNA sequence: TGTGCCAGCAGCGTTGGAACAGATACGCAGTATTTT. It yields the protein CASSVGTDTQYF. This chain joins TRBV5-6 and TRBJ2-3; no definite D call. CDR3 length: 12 residues. Per the germline V gene, CDR1 is SGHDT and CDR2 is YYEEEE. Trimming shortened V by 4 bases and J by 3 bases, and 6 bases separated the two germline ends.